This T cell receptor (beta chain) was identified during a study of blood T cells in healthy people across ages. Overall study context: Per two T cells, about one barcoded beta molecule was captured through template switching. Study-level points and caveats: CMV status of donors was not determined, possibly confounding expanded clonotype changes.

The CDR3 covers 14 residues. Germline CDR1 SQVTM, CDR2 ANQGSEA. Trimming cost V 7 bases and J 3 bases, with 15 bases left between them. A second PCR, run for roughly 7 to 12 cycles, used a sample-barcoded 5' primer plus a J-beta primer mix. Each CDR3 protein is one row after TCRdb ran MiXCR on the 5' RACE reads. The sample lists 850,000 to 1,000,000 distinct CDR3 sequences, roughly 51% seen once, with about a fifth in the top ten. In this sample, this clonotype turned up a few times. Its antigen is unidentified. The origin of this receptor is a woman aged 55-70 years in good health. The material sequenced was blood. The genes are TRBV29-1 and TRBJ1-4; D may be TRBD1 (6 bases). For the CDR3, the DNA is TGCAGCGCATTGTTCGGGACACCTAATGAAAAACTGTTTTTT. Its translation: CSALFGTPNEKLFF. The full variable domain, with the rest looked up from reference TRBV29-1 and TRBJ1-4, is SAVISQKPSRDICQRGTSLTIQCQVDSQVTMMFWYRQQPGQSLTLIATANQGSEATYESGFVIDKFPISRPNLTFSTLTVSNMSPEDSSIYLCSALFGTPNEKLFFGSGTQLSVL.